These 6 T cell receptor beta chains were sequenced from one sample in a study of shared T cell receptors in the human thymus. Clones were sequenced by immunoSEQ multiplex PCR, and TCRdb holds only the in-frame ones, with some missing. The sample includes approximately 400,000 clones, more than 85% seen only once; the top ten take approximately 0.018%. The sample consisted of thymocytes. Every receptor here comes from a human donor.

The genes are TRBV5-8 and TRBJ2-7, with 10 bases that match TRBD1. Trimming at V came to 5 bases and at J to 5 bases, leaving 10 bases not matched to a gene. The CDR3 contains 15 residues. The germline V gene encodes CDR1 SGHTS and CDR2 YDEGEE. CDR3 protein: CASSLTRDRGHEQYF. The CDR3, as DNA: TGTGCCAGCAGTTTGACCCGGGACAGGGGTCACGAGCAGTACTTC.

V is TRBV27 and J is TRBJ2-1, with D perhaps TRBD1 (6 bases). V dropped 5 bases and J dropped 6 bases, with 17 bases sitting between them. Germline lookup yields CDR1 MNHEY and CDR2 SMNVEV (reference sequence). CDR3 length: 15 residues. The CDR3 DNA follows: TGTGCCAGCAGTCTACAAACTCAGGGGATCAATGAGCAGTTCTTC. Translated: CASSLQTQGINEQFF.

CDR3 region: CASSFGGVEQFF. CDR3 DNA: TGTGCCAGCAGTTTCGGGGGGGTTGAGCAGTTCTTC. The chain uses TRBV27 and TRBJ2-1, with 8 bases that match TRBD2. CDR1 and CDR2 from the germline V gene are MNHEY and SMNVEV (reference sequence). V lost 3 bases to trimming and J lost 9 bases; unmatched junction nucleotides: 1. The CDR3 totals 12 residues.

Only one count was recorded for this clone. The V call is TRBV27, the J call TRBJ2-7; 13 bases map to TRBD2. The CDR3 contains 15 residues. CDR1 and CDR2 (germline): MNHEY, SMNVEV (reference sequence). After removal of 6 bases from V and 6 bases from J, the junction contained 8 bases not matched to a gene. The CDR3 nucleotides are TGTGCCAGCAGGCCTGGGACTAGCGGGAAGACCGAGCAGTACTTC. It specifies CASRPGTSGKTEQYF.

V is TRBV5-4 and J is TRBJ2-7, with 7 bases matching TRBD1. Germline CDR1 is SGHNT and CDR2 is YYREEE (reference sequence). The V and J ends lost 4 bases and 3 bases, in that order; junction bases with no gene match: 7. This CDR3 spans 14 amino acids. The DNA for the CDR3 is TGTGCCAGCAGCCCCCGGGACAGACACTACGAGCAGTACTTC. Translated, it gives CASSPRDRHYEQYF.

The chain recombines TRBV27 with TRBJ2-5; 11 bases are a match to TRBD2. The CDR3 consists of 18 residues. The junction had 14 bases not matched to a gene; V was cut back by 3 bases and J by 5 bases. Germline lookup yields CDR1 MNHEY and CDR2 SMNVEV (reference sequence). In nucleotides, the CDR3 is TGTGCCAGCAGTTTCCGAGGGGCTAGCGGGAGGCCTGGGGAGACCCAGTACTTC. As protein: CASSFRGASGRPGETQYF.